Presented here are 27 T cell receptor beta chains from one specimen sequenced in a study of regulatory and conventional T cells in RAG deficiency. Conventional CD4+ T cells were sorted from blood as CD25-low CD127-high cells. Profiled with immunoSEQ multiplex PCR; TCRdb holds only in-frame clones, not every one. The profile shows about 46,000 clones, 85% to 90% of them singletons. The data were also submitted as part of a second study, on regulatory T cells. From that report: Amplification used 52 TRBV primers and 13 TRBJ primers.

What was sequenced was CD4+ effector T cells sorted from blood. The receptors originated from a human donor in good health.

This CDR3 reads CASSVGGLAGLTDTQYF. The DNA for the CDR3 is TGTGCCAGCAGCGTCGGGGGACTAGCGGGACTCACAGATACGCAGTATTTT. The V gene is TRBV9, the J gene TRBJ2-3, with TRBD2 matching over 13 bases. CDR3 length: 17 amino acids. Germline V lookup: CDR1 SGDLS, CDR2 YYNGEE. J was trimmed by 2 bases and V by 2 bases; bases with no gene match: 5. Variable domain in full (rest from reference TRBV9 and TRBJ2-3): DSGVTQTPKHLITATGQRVTLRCSPRSGDLSVYWYQQSLDQGLQFLIQYYNGEERAKGNILERFSAQQFPDLHSELNLSSLELGDSALYFCASSVGGLAGLTDTQYFGPGTRLTVL.

The chain uses TRBV21-1 and TRBJ2-1. TRBV21-1 is assigned pseudogene status. The CDR3 has 15 amino acids. The CDR3 DNA reads TGTGCCAGCAGCACCCGAATGTTGTTAGGCAATGAGCAGTTCTTC. Translating it yields CASSTRMLLGNEQFF.

This chain joins TRBV25-1 and TRBJ1-3, with D hard to call. CDR3 length: 13 amino acids. Germline V gene sequence: CDR1 MGHDK, CDR2 SYGVNS. Trimming took off 4 bases at V and 6 bases at J, with 10 bases between the two ends. CDR3: CASSALSLNTIYF. CDR3 nucleotides: TGTGCCAGCAGTGCCTTGTCTTTAAACACCATATATTTT.

The rearrangement uses TRBV7-9 and TRBJ1-3; D is uncertain. Germline values: CDR1 SEHNR, CDR2 FQNEAQ (reference sequence). The CDR3 loop spans 14 amino acids. Deletions cut 5 bases from V and 3 bases from J, with 11 bases between. The CDR3 protein is CASSPGVFGNTIYF. CDR3 coding DNA: TGTGCCAGCAGCCCCGGGGTGTTTGGAAACACCATATATTTT.

The chain has TRBV5-8 and TRBJ1-5, with no clear D. Germline values: CDR1 SGHTS, CDR2 YDEGEE. This CDR3 has 13 amino acids. V dropped 4 bases and J dropped 0 bases, with 5 bases sitting between them. The CDR3 here is CASSRYSNQPQHF. CDR3 bases: TGTGCCAGCAGCCGGTATAGCAATCAGCCCCAGCATTTT.

The rearrangement uses TRBV4-1 and TRBJ1-1; D call uncertain. Germline V gene sequence: CDR1 MGHRA, CDR2 YSYEKL. The V gene lost 1 base and the J gene lost 0 bases, with 9 bases spanning the gap. The CDR3 covers 15 residues. CDR3 amino acids: CASSQVTTLNTEAFF. CDR3 DNA sequence: TGCGCCAGCAGCCAAGTTACCACCCTGAACACTGAAGCTTTCTTT.

The gene calls are TRBV28 and TRBJ1-1, with no clear D. V lost 7 bases and J 1 base, leaving 4 bases between the germline ends. CDR1 MDHEN and CDR2 SYDVKM come from the germline V gene. The CDR3 sequence is 11 residues long. CDR3 region: CASTGNTEAFF. In DNA, the CDR3 is TGTGCCAGCACCGGGAACACTGAAGCTTTCTTT.

This clone was observed a single time. This chain joins TRBV7-9 and TRBJ1-1; the D gene is possibly TRBD1 (6 bases). The V end lost 5 bases, the J end lost 7 bases, and 14 bases lay between the germline ends. The CDR3 has 13 amino acids. In germline, CDR1 is SEHNR, CDR2 FQNEAQ (reference sequence). This chain's CDR3 is CASSLTGYGEAFF. CDR3 DNA sequence: TGTGCCAGCAGCCTCACAGGGTACGGTGAAGCTTTCTTT.

The gene calls are TRBV6-5 and TRBJ1-4, with D possibly matching TRBD1 (5 bases). The germline V gene encodes CDR1 MNHEY and CDR2 SVGAGI. This CDR3 region has 15 residues. Between the trimmed V and J ends, which lost 6 bases and 3 bases, there was a span of 14 bases. The CDR3 DNA reads TGTGCCAGCAGAGGAGACAGAGGAGCTAATGAAAAACTGTTTTTT. Translated: CASRGDRGANEKLFF.

To note about this clone: Additional DNA sequences in this sample encode the identical CDR3. The J gene is TRBJ2-2, the V gene TRBV9; perhaps TRBD2 as D (6 bases). V dropped 0 bases and J dropped 1 base, with 10 bases sitting between them. The CDR3 length is 16 residues. CDR1 and CDR2 (germline): SGDLS, YYNGEE. CDR3 in DNA: TGTGCCAGCAGCGTAGTGGGGGGTTTGAACACCGGGGAGCTGTTTTTT. Protein product: CASSVVGGLNTGELFF.

The CDR3 DNA sequence: TGCGCCAGCAGCCCGGGGACAGGGAGTATGGAGACCCAGTACTTC. Protein sequence: CASSPGTGSMETQYF. V is TRBV5-1 and J is TRBJ2-5; 9 nucleotides match TRBD1. V lost 4 bases and J lost 5; bases outside the gene matches: 9. There are 15 residues in the CDR3. Per the germline V gene, CDR1 is SGHRS and CDR2 is YFSETQ.

About this clone: Other DNA sequences within the sample encode an identical CDR3. This chain uses TRBV30 with TRBJ2-3; 11 nucleotides align to TRBD1. The CDR3 has 15 residues. CDR1 is GTSNPN and CDR2 is SVGIG in the germline V gene (reference sequence). J lost 4 bases, V lost 3 bases, and 6 bases had no gene match. Written as DNA, the CDR3 is TGTGCCTGGAGGGGTGGGACAGGGGGAGCAGATACGCAGTATTTT. It codes for CAWRGGTGGADTQYF.

The chain carries TRBV6-5 and TRBJ1-5; D is possibly TRBD1 (6 bases). In germline, CDR1 is MNHEY, CDR2 SVGAGI. The CDR3 runs to 13 residues. Between the trimmed V and J ends, which lost 8 bases and 1 base, there was a span of 9 bases. DNA of the CDR3: TGTGCCAGCGGGACAATCAGCAATCAGCCCCAGCATTTT. It codes for CASGTISNQPQHF.

The gene calls are TRBV6-5 and TRBJ1-2; 9 bases agree with TRBD1. The junction had 11 bases not matched to a gene; V was cut back by 10 bases and J by 8 bases. This CDR3 is 13 amino acids long. Germline V CDR1 and CDR2: MNHEY, SVGAGI. The CDR3 sequence: CAITWGTGSGYTF. The DNA for the CDR3 is TGTGCCATAACCTGGGGGACAGGGAGCGGCTACACCTTC.

The chain couples TRBV9 to TRBJ1-2; the D is unclear. V was pared by 4 bases and J by 6 bases, with 13 bases between. Per the germline V gene, CDR1 is SGDLS and CDR2 is YYNGEE. The CDR3 consists of 13 residues. CDR3 region: CASSPMGGHGYTF. DNA for the CDR3: TGTGCCAGCAGCCCCATGGGTGGGCATGGCTACACCTTC.

This sequence joins TRBV5-5 and TRBJ2-7, with TRBD1 identical over 12 bases. Germline CDR1 is SGHKS and CDR2 is YYEKEE (reference sequence). The CDR3 length is 17 residues. The ends lost 5 bases at V and 4 bases at J; junction bases unmatched: 13. CDR3: CASRSGTGGAGPYEQYF. CDR3 bases: TGTGCCAGCAGATCCGGGACAGGGGGCGCGGGGCCGTACGAGCAGTACTTC.

The chain uses TRBV18 and TRBJ1-2; D is possibly TRBD1 (6 bases). The CDR3 runs 13 residues. V was cut by 3 bases and J by 7 bases, with 12 bases left in between. CDR1 and CDR2 (germline): KGHSH, LQKENI. CDR3 bases: TGTGCCAGCTCACCTAAAACAGGGCCTGGCTACACCTTC. Translating gives CASSPKTGPGYTF.

This rearrangement joins TRBV5-1 to TRBJ2-3, with TRBD1 identical over 9 bases. The germline V gene has CDR1 SGHRS and CDR2 YFSETQ. J gave up 2 bases and V 3 bases, and 7 bases lay outside the gene matches. CDR3 length: 16 residues. Here the CDR3 DNA reads TGCGCCAGCAGCTCAGCCGGGACAGGGAACACAGATACGCAGTATTTT. Its translation is CASSSAGTGNTDTQYF.

V gene TRBV5-1 combines with J gene TRBJ2-3; D may be TRBD1 or TRBD2 (5 bases each). The V and J ends lost 0 bases and 3 bases respectively, with 11 bases between them. The CDR3 covers 15 residues. Per the germline V gene, CDR1 is SGHRS and CDR2 is YFSETQ. The CDR3 loop reads CASSLERGGTDTQYF. The CDR3 nucleotides are TGCGCCAGCAGCTTGGAACGGGGCGGAACAGATACGCAGTATTTT.

This chain uses TRBV7-9 with TRBJ1-2; no clear D gene. Germline V gene lookup returns CDR1 SEHNR and CDR2 FQNEAQ (reference sequence). Trimming stripped 1 base from V and 6 bases from J, with 15 bases between. The CDR3 length is 15 residues. This chain's CDR3 is CASSLGLGPGNGYTF. The DNA of the CDR3 is TGTGCCAGCAGCTTAGGCCTTGGTCCGGGGAATGGCTACACCTTC. The whole variable domain, remainder taken from reference TRBV7-9 and TRBJ1-2, is DTGVSQNPRHKITKRGQNVTFRCDPISEHNRLYWYRQTLGQGPEFLTYFQNEAQLEKSRLLSDRFSAERPKGSFSTLEIQRTEQGDSAMYLCASSLGLGPGNGYTFGSGTRLTVV.

The genes are TRBV5-5 and TRBJ2-7; 13 nucleotides agree with TRBD2. V lost 4 bases and J lost 4; bases outside the gene matches: 5. The CDR3 extends over 15 amino acids. From germline, CDR1 is SGHKS and CDR2 YYEKEE (reference sequence). CDR3 in DNA: TGTGCCAGCAGCGACAGGACTAGCGGGAGTTACGAGCAGTACTTC. Protein product: CASSDRTSGSYEQYF. Looking up the rest from reference TRBV5-5 and TRBJ2-7 gives the full variable domain: DAGVTQSPTHLIKTRGQQVTLRCSPISGHKSVSWYQQVLGQGPQFIFQYYEKEERGRGNFPDRFSARQFPNYSSELNVNALLLGDSALYLCASSDRTSGSYEQYFGPGTRLTVT.

The rearrangement joins TRBV9 to TRBJ2-3; D not certain. The germline V gene encodes CDR1 SGDLS and CDR2 YYNGEE. V was cut by 4 bases and J by 6 bases, with 15 bases left in between. The CDR3 runs to 14 residues. The CDR3 region has the DNA TGTGCCAGCAGCTCAGACAATACTCGGGATACGCAGTATTTT. Translated, it gives CASSSDNTRDTQYF.

The chain links TRBV10-2 to TRBJ2-7, with TRBD2 identical over 7 bases. Per the germline V gene, CDR1 is WSHSY and CDR2 is SAAADI. V was clipped by 3 bases and J by 3 bases; unmatched bases: 11. The CDR3 contains 16 residues. The CDR3 DNA follows: TGCGCCAGCAGTGATGATTTCGGCGGGAGCCTCTACGAGCAGTACTTC. This encodes CASSDDFGGSLYEQYF.

This clone has just one count. The rearrangement links TRBV2 to TRBJ2-1, with 8 nucleotides matching TRBD2. Germline CDR1 is SNHLY and CDR2 is FYNNEI. CDR3 length: 11 amino acids. The junction had 5 bases not matched to a gene; V was cut back by 6 bases and J by 13 bases. As DNA, the CDR3 is TGTGCCAGCAGGGCGGGGGGTTATCAGTTCTTC. This sequence encodes CASRAGGYQFF.

V is TRBV6-6 and J is TRBJ1-1; D gene unclear. Trimming removed 0 bases at V and 5 bases at J, with 13 bases between. The CDR3 contains 15 residues. Germline CDR1 is MNHNY and CDR2 is SVGAGI (reference sequence). CDR3 sequence: CASSYSFTARTEAFF. For the CDR3, the DNA is TGTGCCAGCAGTTACTCGTTCACAGCAAGGACTGAAGCTTTCTTT.

Written as DNA, the CDR3 is TGTGCCAGCAGCTCGCAACGGAATGAGCAGTTCTTC. Protein sequence: CASSSQRNEQFF. The chain recombines TRBV11-2 with TRBJ2-1, with D hard to call. The CDR3 runs 12 residues. V was pared by 4 bases and J by 7 bases, with 8 bases between. CDR1 is SGHAT, CDR2 FQNNGV, per germline.

This chain joins TRBV7-9 and TRBJ2-7; D gene unclear. With 1 base removed from V and 3 bases from J, the gap between germline ends came to 7 bases. The CDR3 has 13 amino acids. CDR1 and CDR2 (germline): SEHNR, FQNEAQ (reference sequence). CDR3 sequence reads: CASSLENNYEQYF. Written as DNA, the CDR3 is TGTGCCAGCAGCTTAGAAAACAACTACGAGCAGTACTTC. Together with reference TRBV7-9 and TRBJ2-7, the CDR3 gives the full variable domain: DTGVSQNPRHKITKRGQNVTFRCDPISEHNRLYWYRQTLGQGPEFLTYFQNEAQLEKSRLLSDRFSAERPKGSFSTLEIQRTEQGDSAMYLCASSLENNYEQYFGPGTRLTVT.